One sample yielded the 15 T cell receptor beta chains listed below, sequenced in a study of CD8+ T cells in alopecia areata. RNA was extracted and reverse transcribed into cDNA as the sequencing template. Sequencing used immunoSEQ multiplex PCR; TCRdb keeps in-frame clones, though not all of them. The repertoire holds 150,000 to 160,000 clones, with approximately 53% as singletons. The sequences come from CD8+ T cells sorted from blood, collected at week 0. These receptor sequences come from a human donor with alopecia areata.

This clone was recorded at least ten times. The chain joins TRBV9 to TRBJ1-1; D may be TRBD1 (6 bases). Germline CDR1 SGDLS, CDR2 YYNGEE. The V gene lost 3 bases and the J gene lost 2 bases, with 11 bases spanning the gap. There are 14 residues in the CDR3. This CDR3 reads CASSGRQDNTEAFF. CDR3 DNA: TGTGCCAGCAGCGGTAGACAGGATAACACTGAAGCTTTCTTT.

The chain joins TRBV2 to TRBJ2-6; D is perhaps TRBD1 (5 bases). Germline loops: CDR1 SNHLY, CDR2 FYNNEI. V was cut by 3 bases and J by 1 base, with 13 bases left in between. The length of the CDR3 is 17 residues. The CDR3 DNA reads as TGTGCCAGCAGTGAGGGGCCCTCAACGTCTGGGGCCAACGTCCTGACTTTC. It is translated as CASSEGPSTSGANVLTF.

This clone is a singleton in its sample. The chain joins TRBV9 to TRBJ1-5; D perhaps matches TRBD1 (5 bases). CDR1 and CDR2 (germline): SGDLS, YYNGEE. Trimming removed 4 bases at V and 7 bases at J, with 12 bases between. CDR3 length: 13 amino acids. CDR3 DNA sequence: TGTGCCAGCAGCCCCGGGTGGGGGCAGCCCCAGCATTTT. It encodes CASSPGWGQPQHF.

This clone was counted only a few times. The chain couples TRBV5-5 to TRBJ1-5; perhaps TRBD1 as D (5 bases). The germline V and J ends were trimmed by 2 bases and 6 bases, with 9 bases remaining between them. Germline values: CDR1 SGHKS, CDR2 YYEKEE (reference sequence). This CDR3 region has 13 residues. CDR3 loop: CASSFGDGQPQHF. DNA for the CDR3: TGTGCCAGCAGCTTTGGGGACGGTCAGCCCCAGCATTTT.

This clone was seen more than once but under ten times. The chain uses TRBV6-5 and TRBJ1-2; D remains ambiguous. The CDR3 is made up of 15 amino acids. Germline CDR1 is MNHEY and CDR2 is SVGAGI. The V end was cut by 2 bases, the J end by 0 bases, with 10 bases between. The CDR3 bases are TGTGCCAGCAGTTACCAGTCAGCTTCTAACTATGGCTACACCTTC. Its protein product is CASSYQSASNYGYTF.

The chain combines TRBV4-3 with TRBJ1-1, with no clear D. Per germline, CDR1 LGHNA and CDR2 YSLEER. The V gene lost 4 bases and the J gene lost 1 base, with 10 bases spanning the gap. The CDR3 runs 14 residues. The CDR3 is CASSLSDGNTEAFF. Here the CDR3 DNA reads TGCGCCAGCAGCCTAAGTGACGGGAACACTGAAGCTTTCTTT.

This chain links TRBV9 with TRBJ2-2, with D perhaps TRBD1 or TRBD2 (5 bases each). V was cut by 6 bases and J by 6 bases, with 18 bases left in between. Germline V gene lookup returns CDR1 SGDLS and CDR2 YYNGEE. The length of the CDR3 is 15 residues. CDR3 residues: CASNPSGAAAGELFF. In DNA form, the CDR3 reads TGTGCCAGCAACCCGTCCGGGGCCGCAGCCGGGGAGCTGTTTTTT.

A word on this clone: This specimen includes other DNA sequences encoding the same CDR3. The chain recombines TRBV29-1 with TRBJ2-7, with D maybe TRBD2 (6 bases). Between the trimmed V and J ends, which lost 0 bases and 0 bases, there was a span of 9 bases. The CDR3 totals 14 residues. CDR1 and CDR2 (germline): SQVTM, ANQGSEA. This CDR3 is CSVEDGTGSYEQYF. CDR3 sequence (DNA): TGCAGCGTTGAAGATGGGACTGGCTCCTACGAGCAGTACTTC.

This clone was seen more than once but under ten times. The V and J genes are TRBV29-1 and TRBJ1-2; 7 bases fit TRBD1. CDR3 length equals 13 residues. After removal of 3 bases from V and 4 bases from J, the junction contained 5 bases not matched to a gene. CDR1 is SQVTM, CDR2 ANQGSEA, per germline. The CDR3 loop reads CSVEEGAPYGYTF. CDR3 coding DNA: TGCAGCGTTGAGGAGGGGGCTCCCTATGGCTACACCTTC.

The DNA of the CDR3 is TGTGCCAGCAGCTTAGGCGGACAGAACACTGAAGCTTTCTTT. Its translation: CASSLGGQNTEAFF. The V gene is TRBV7-2, the J gene TRBJ1-1, with D possibly being TRBD1 (5 bases). This CDR3 comprises 14 residues. V was clipped by 1 base and J by 1 base, with 7 bases between them. From germline, CDR1 is SGHTA and CDR2 FQGNSA.

This clone was picked up a small number of times. The gene calls are TRBV4-3 and TRBJ2-7; no definite D call. CDR1 is LGHNA, CDR2 YSLEER, per germline. Trimming stripped 0 bases from V and 6 bases from J, with 9 bases between. The CDR3 totals 13 residues. The CDR3 spells CASSQDNVGEQYF. In DNA form, the CDR3 reads TGCGCCAGCAGCCAAGATAACGTGGGCGAGCAGTACTTC.

The chain combines TRBV9 with TRBJ1-1; D gene ambiguous. In germline, CDR1 is SGDLS, CDR2 YYNGEE. The CDR3 is made up of 13 amino acids. Trimming stripped 1 base from V and 1 base from J, with 5 bases between. The CDR3 loop reads CASSVSGNTEAFF. The CDR3 DNA sequence: TGTGCCAGCAGCGTAAGCGGGAACACTGAAGCTTTCTTT.

This clone was recorded a few times. The chain uses TRBV28 and TRBJ2-7; a weak D match, TRBD2 (5 bases). This CDR3 is 13 amino acids long. CDR1 is MDHEN, CDR2 SYDVKM, per germline. The germline V and J ends were trimmed by 4 bases and 2 bases, with 9 bases remaining between them. As DNA, the CDR3 is TGTGCCAGCAGTTCCCCGGGGACCTACGAGCAGTACTTC. Translated: CASSSPGTYEQYF. Full variable domain (outside the CDR3, taken from reference TRBV28 and TRBJ2-7): DVKVTQSSRYLVKRTGEKVFLECVQDMDHENMFWYRQDPGLGLRLIYFSYDVKMKEKGDIPEGYSVSREKKERFSLILESASTNQTSMYLCASSSPGTYEQYFGPGTRLTVT.

This sequence joins TRBV5-1 and TRBJ2-7, with D unresolved. Per germline, CDR1 SGHRS and CDR2 YFSETQ. V was pared by 0 bases and J by 2 bases, with 18 bases between. The CDR3 has 17 residues. The CDR3 DNA sequence: TGCGCCAGCAGCTTGGAAGGGCCCCACACGGTCACCTACGAGCAGTACTTC. Translating it yields CASSLEGPHTVTYEQYF.

This chain uses TRBV30 with TRBJ1-1, with TRBD1 matching 9 bases. The CDR3 is made up of 14 amino acids. V lost 4 bases, J lost 5 bases, and 8 bases stayed unmatched. Per the germline V gene, CDR1 is GTSNPN and CDR2 is SVGIG (reference sequence). The CDR3 DNA reads as TGTGCCTGGACCCTGGGGACAGGGAAAACTGAAGCTTTCTTT. Protein sequence: CAWTLGTGKTEAFF.